Listed below are T cell receptor beta chains from one sample, sequenced in a study of control samples from healthy donors and cancer patients. Here immunoSEQ multiplex PCR was the method, and the copy in TCRdb shows in-frame clones only, minus some. Here the sample spans over 100,000 clones, over 85% being singletons. The sample comprised blood. The receptor source for this set is a man aged 18 to 29 in good health. Both conserved end residues are part of each CDR3. The order of the fields is V gene, clone size, D gene, J gene, CDR3 protein, CDR3 DNA. The D gene is left open where the match is weak. A clone size is listed for some rows: how often the clone was seen (once, few, many), or a class if it is expanded.

v_gene: TRBV11-2; abundance: once; d_gene: TRBD1; j_gene: TRBJ1-1; CDR3aa: CASRSGTGMQRRTEAFF; CDR3nt: TGTGCCAGCAGGTCCGGGACAGGGATGCAACGGAGGACTGAAGCTTTCTTT
v_gene: TRBV21-1; abundance: NA; d_gene: NA; j_gene: TRBJ1-5; CDR3aa: CASTDRGNQPQHF; CDR3nt: TGTGCCAGCACCGACAGGGGCAATCAGCCCCAGCATTTT
v_gene: TRBV18; abundance: NA; d_gene: TRBD1; j_gene: TRBJ2-7; CDR3aa: CASSPQGQGVYEQYF; CDR3nt: TGTGCCAGCTCACCCCAAGGACAGGGAGTCTACGAGCAGTACTTC
v_gene: TRBV6-2/TRBV6-3; abundance: NA; d_gene: NA; j_gene: TRBJ1-1; CDR3aa: CASSYSGSNTEAFF; CDR3nt: TGTGCCAGCAGTTACTCGGGATCGAACACTGAAGCTTTCTTT
v_gene: TRBV7-3; abundance: once; d_gene: TRBD2; j_gene: TRBJ2-1; CDR3aa: CASSPRGGGAGYEQFF; CDR3nt: TGTGCCAGCAGCCCCAGAGGCGGGGGGGCAGGGTATGAGCAGTTCTTC
v_gene: TRBV2; abundance: NA; d_gene: TRBD1; j_gene: TRBJ1-1; CDR3aa: CASTLTGGTEAFF; CDR3nt: TGTGCCAGCACCCTCACAGGGGGAACTGAAGCTTTCTTT
v_gene: TRBV18; abundance: NA; d_gene: TRBD1; j_gene: TRBJ1-6; CDR3aa: CASSPWLKGTGGNSPLHF; CDR3nt: TGTGCCAGCTCACCATGGTTGAAAGGGACAGGGGGTAATTCACCCCTCCACTTT
v_gene: TRBV27; abundance: NA; d_gene: NA; j_gene: TRBJ2-7; CDR3aa: CASRRSGPYEQYF; CDR3nt: TGTGCCAGCAGGCGATCAGGACCCTACGAGCAGTACTTC
v_gene: TRBV6-6; abundance: NA; d_gene: NA; j_gene: TRBJ2-3; CDR3aa: CASREGPLTDTQYF; CDR3nt: TGTGCCAGCAGGGAGGGGCCTCTCACAGATACGCAGTATTTT
v_gene: TRBV19; abundance: NA; d_gene: NA; j_gene: TRBJ1-5; CDR3aa: CASSPQRGFGNQPQHF; CDR3nt: TGTGCCAGTAGTCCCCAAAGGGGTTTCGGCAATCAGCCCCAGCATTTT
v_gene: TRBV30; abundance: NA; d_gene: NA; j_gene: TRBJ1-1; CDR3aa: CAWATGGENTEAFF; CDR3nt: TGTGCCTGGGCCACTGGAGGAGAGAACACTGAAGCTTTCTTT
v_gene: TRBV2; abundance: NA; d_gene: TRBD1; j_gene: TRBJ1-5; CDR3aa: CASSGQGGDSNQPQHF; CDR3nt: TGTGCCAGCAGTGGACAGGGGGGAGATAGCAATCAGCCCCAGCATTTT
v_gene: TRBV4-1; abundance: many; d_gene: TRBD1; j_gene: TRBJ1-3; CDR3aa: CASSHGLTGSAGNTIYF; CDR3nt: TGCGCCAGCAGCCATGGATTGACAGGGTCAGCTGGAAACACCATATATTTT
v_gene: TRBV28; abundance: few; d_gene: TRBD1; j_gene: TRBJ2-7; CDR3aa: CASTLGDRESEQYF; CDR3nt: TGTGCCAGCACCTTAGGGGACAGGGAGAGCGAGCAGTACTTC
v_gene: TRBV5-4; abundance: NA; d_gene: NA; j_gene: TRBJ1-6; CDR3aa: CASSSERFNSPLHF; CDR3nt: TGTGCCAGCAGCTCCGAAAGATTTAATTCACCCCTCCACTTT
v_gene: TRBV3-1/TRBV3-2; abundance: NA; d_gene: NA; j_gene: TRBJ1-3; CDR3aa: CASSQGRGNTIYF; CDR3nt: TGTGCCAGCAGCCAAGGGCGTGGAAACACCATATATTTT
v_gene: TRBV19; abundance: NA; d_gene: TRBD1; j_gene: TRBJ1-5; CDR3aa: CASSLPGQGKPQHF; CDR3nt: TGTGCCAGTAGTCTTCCAGGACAGGGTAAACCCCAGCATTTT
v_gene: TRBV9; abundance: NA; d_gene: NA; j_gene: TRBJ1-1; CDR3aa: CASSVADGYTEAFF; CDR3nt: TGTGCCAGCAGCGTAGCTGATGGGTACACTGAAGCTTTCTTT
v_gene: TRBV30; abundance: NA; d_gene: NA; j_gene: TRBJ1-6; CDR3aa: CAWRPADFSYSPLHF; CDR3nt: TGTGCCTGGAGGCCGGCGGATTTCTCGTATTCACCCCTCCACTTT
v_gene: TRBV6-1; abundance: NA; d_gene: NA; j_gene: TRBJ1-3; CDR3aa: CASSEKGWDTIYF; CDR3nt: TGTGCCAGCAGTGAAAAGGGATGGGACACCATATATTTT
v_gene: TRBV6-4; abundance: NA; d_gene: NA; j_gene: TRBJ1-1; CDR3aa: CASSEFGGLNTEAFF; CDR3nt: TGTGCCAGCAGTGAGTTCGGGGGGCTGAACACTGAAGCTTTCTTT
v_gene: TRBV10-1; abundance: NA; d_gene: NA; j_gene: TRBJ1-2; CDR3aa: CASSESRRYGYTF; CDR3nt: TGCGCCAGCAGTGAGTCTCGTCGGTATGGCTACACCTTC
v_gene: TRBV19; abundance: NA; d_gene: NA; j_gene: TRBJ1-2; CDR3aa: CASSITGPTNYGYTF; CDR3nt: TGTGCCAGTAGTATAACAGGACCTACTAACTATGGCTACACCTTC
v_gene: TRBV18; abundance: NA; d_gene: TRBD1; j_gene: TRBJ1-6; CDR3aa: CASSPRRGGNSPLHF; CDR3nt: TGTGCCAGCTCACCGCGCAGGGGGGGTAATTCACCCCTCCACTTT